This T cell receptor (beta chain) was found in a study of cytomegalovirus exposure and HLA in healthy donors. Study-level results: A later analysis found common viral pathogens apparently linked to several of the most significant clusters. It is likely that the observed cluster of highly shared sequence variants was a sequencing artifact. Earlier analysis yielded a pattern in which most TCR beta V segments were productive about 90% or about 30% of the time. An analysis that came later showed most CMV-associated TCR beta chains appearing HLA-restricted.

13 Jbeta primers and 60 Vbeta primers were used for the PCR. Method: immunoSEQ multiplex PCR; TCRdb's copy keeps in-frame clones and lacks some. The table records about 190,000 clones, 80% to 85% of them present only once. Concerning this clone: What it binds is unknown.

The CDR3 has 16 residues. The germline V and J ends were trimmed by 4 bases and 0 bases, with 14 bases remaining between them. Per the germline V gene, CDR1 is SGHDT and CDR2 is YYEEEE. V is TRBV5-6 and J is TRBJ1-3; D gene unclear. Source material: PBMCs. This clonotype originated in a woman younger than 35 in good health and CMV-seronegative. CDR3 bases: TGTGCCAGCAGCCCTTATCAACAGAGCTCTGGAAACACCATATATTTT. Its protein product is CASSPYQQSSGNTIYF.